This TCR beta chain emerged from a study of cytomegalovirus exposure and HLA in healthy donors. Notes on this clone: Its target is unknown.

The germline gives CDR1 GTSNPN, CDR2 SVGIG (reference sequence). With 3 bases clipped from V and 6 bases from J, the junction kept 8 bases outside the gene matches. CDR3 length: 15 residues. Findings and caveats of the study: The authors confirmed in vitro that three CMV-associated chains were specific for CMV antigens. The authors later found HLA-associated TCR beta chains more clonally expanded than equally common others.

Primers for the PCR totalled 60 Vbeta and 13 Jbeta. Clones were read by immunoSEQ multiplex PCR, and TCRdb kept only the in-frame ones, dropping some. The profile shows some 120,000 clones, around 85% of them singletons. The study sampled nominally healthy donors, though unrecorded immune exposures were likely. The sample was PBMCs. The receptor was derived from a woman in her 30s in good health and CMV-seropositive. This sequence joins TRBV30 and TRBJ1-5; 10 nucleotides match TRBD1. This CDR3 reads CAWSPWDRGSQPQHF. CDR3 coding DNA: TGTGCCTGGAGCCCCTGGGACAGGGGAAGTCAGCCCCAGCATTTT.